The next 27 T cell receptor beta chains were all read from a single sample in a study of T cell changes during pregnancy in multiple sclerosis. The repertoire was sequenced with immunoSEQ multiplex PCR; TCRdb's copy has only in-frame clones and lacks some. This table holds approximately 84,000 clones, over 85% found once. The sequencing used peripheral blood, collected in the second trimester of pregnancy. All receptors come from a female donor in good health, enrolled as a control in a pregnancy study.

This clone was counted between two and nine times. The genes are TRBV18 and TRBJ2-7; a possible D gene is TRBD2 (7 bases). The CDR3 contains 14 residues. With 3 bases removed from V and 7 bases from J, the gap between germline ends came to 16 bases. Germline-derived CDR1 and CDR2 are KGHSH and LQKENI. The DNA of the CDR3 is TGTGCCAGCTCACCTCCCCCGGGGGGCAGTGAGCAGTACTTC. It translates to CASSPPPGGSEQYF.

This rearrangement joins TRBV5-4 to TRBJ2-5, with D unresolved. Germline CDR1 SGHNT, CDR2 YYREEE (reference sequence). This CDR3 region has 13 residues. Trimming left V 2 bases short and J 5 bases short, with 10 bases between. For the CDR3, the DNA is TGTGCCAGCAGCTTTGAGCTAACGGAGACCCAGTACTTC. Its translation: CASSFELTETQYF.

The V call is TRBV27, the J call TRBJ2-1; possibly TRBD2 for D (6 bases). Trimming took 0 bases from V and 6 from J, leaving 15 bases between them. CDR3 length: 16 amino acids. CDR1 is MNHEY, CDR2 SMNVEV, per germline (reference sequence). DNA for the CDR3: TGTGCCAGCAGTTTATCACCCGGGAGCTCGGTCAATGAGCAGTTCTTC. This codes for CASSLSPGSSVNEQFF.

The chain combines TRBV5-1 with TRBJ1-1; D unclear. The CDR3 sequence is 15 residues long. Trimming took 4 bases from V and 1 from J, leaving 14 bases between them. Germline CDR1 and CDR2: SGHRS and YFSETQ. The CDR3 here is CASSPTPPTNTEAFF. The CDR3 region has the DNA TGCGCCAGCAGCCCCACTCCGCCTACGAACACTGAAGCTTTCTTT.

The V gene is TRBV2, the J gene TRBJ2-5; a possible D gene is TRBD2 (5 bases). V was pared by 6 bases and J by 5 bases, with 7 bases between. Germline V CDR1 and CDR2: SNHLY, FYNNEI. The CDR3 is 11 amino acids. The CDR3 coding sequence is TGTGCCAGCAGCCCGGGGGAGACCCAGTACTTC. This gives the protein CASSPGETQYF.

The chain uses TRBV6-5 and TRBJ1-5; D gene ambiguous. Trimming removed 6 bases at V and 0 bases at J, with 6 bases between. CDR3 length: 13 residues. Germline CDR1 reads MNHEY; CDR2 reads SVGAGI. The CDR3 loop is CASSSHSNQPQHF. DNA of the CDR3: TGTGCCAGCAGCAGTCATAGCAATCAGCCCCAGCATTTT.

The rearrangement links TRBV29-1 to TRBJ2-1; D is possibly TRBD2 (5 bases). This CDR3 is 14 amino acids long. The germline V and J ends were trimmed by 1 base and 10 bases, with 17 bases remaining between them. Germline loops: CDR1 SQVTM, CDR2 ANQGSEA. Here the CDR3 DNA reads TGCAGCGTTGAAGGAGCGGACCCTCTACAGGAGCAGTTCTTC. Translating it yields CSVEGADPLQEQFF.

This chain's CDR3 is CASSFRQGAADEQYF. In DNA, the CDR3 is TGTGCCAGCAGCTTCCGACAGGGGGCAGCGGACGAGCAGTACTTC. V gene TRBV5-6 combines with J gene TRBJ2-7, with 10 nucleotides matching TRBD1. J gave up 5 bases and V 2 bases, and 7 bases lay outside the gene matches. The CDR3 is 15 amino acids. Germline-derived CDR1 and CDR2 are SGHDT and YYEEEE.

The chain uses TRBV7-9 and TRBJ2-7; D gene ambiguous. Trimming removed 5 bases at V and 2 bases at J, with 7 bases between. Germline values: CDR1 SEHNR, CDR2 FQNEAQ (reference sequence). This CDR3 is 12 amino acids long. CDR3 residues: CASSPDTYEQYF. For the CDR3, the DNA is TGTGCCAGCAGCCCCGACACCTACGAGCAGTACTTC.

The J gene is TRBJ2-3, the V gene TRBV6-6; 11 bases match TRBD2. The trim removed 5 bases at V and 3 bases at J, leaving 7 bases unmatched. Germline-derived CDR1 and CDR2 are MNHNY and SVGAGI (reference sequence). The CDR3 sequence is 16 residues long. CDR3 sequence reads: CASSRTSGSGTDTQYF. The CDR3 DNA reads TGTGCCAGCAGTAGAACTAGCGGGAGTGGGACAGATACGCAGTATTTT.

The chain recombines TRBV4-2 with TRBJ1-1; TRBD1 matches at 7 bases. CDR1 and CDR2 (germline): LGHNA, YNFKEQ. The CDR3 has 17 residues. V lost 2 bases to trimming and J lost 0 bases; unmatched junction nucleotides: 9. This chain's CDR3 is CASSQNFGTAMNTEAFF. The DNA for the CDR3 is TGTGCCAGCAGCCAAAACTTCGGGACAGCTATGAACACTGAAGCTTTCTTT.

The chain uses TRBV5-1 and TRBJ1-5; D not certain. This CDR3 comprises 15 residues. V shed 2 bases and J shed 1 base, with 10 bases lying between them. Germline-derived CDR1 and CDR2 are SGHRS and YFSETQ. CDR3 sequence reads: CASSLEGTSNQPQHF. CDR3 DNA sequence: TGCGCCAGCAGCTTAGAGGGAACCAGCAATCAGCCCCAGCATTTT.

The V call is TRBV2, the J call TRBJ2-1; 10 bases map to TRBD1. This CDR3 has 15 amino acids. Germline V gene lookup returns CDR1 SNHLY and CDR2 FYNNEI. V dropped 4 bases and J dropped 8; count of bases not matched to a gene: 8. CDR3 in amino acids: CASSVDRGPLDEQFF. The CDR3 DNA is TGTGCCAGCAGTGTCGACAGGGGGCCTCTCGATGAGCAGTTCTTC.

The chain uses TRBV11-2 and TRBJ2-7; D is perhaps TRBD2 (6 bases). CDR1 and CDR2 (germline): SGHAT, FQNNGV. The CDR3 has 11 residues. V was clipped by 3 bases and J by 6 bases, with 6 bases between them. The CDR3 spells CASSFGGEQYF. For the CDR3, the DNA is TGTGCCAGCAGCTTCGGGGGCGAGCAGTACTTC.

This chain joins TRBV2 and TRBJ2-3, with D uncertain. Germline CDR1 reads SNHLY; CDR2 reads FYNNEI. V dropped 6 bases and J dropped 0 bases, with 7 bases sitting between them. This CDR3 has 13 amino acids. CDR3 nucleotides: TGTGCCAGCAGGCCCGGGAGCACAGATACGCAGTATTTT. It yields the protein CASRPGSTDTQYF.

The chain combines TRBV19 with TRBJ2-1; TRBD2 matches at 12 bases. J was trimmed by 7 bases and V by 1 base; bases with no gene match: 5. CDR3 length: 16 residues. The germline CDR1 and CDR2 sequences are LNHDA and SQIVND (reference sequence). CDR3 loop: CASSIGWGTSGNEQFF. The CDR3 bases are TGTGCCAGTAGTATAGGGTGGGGGACTAGCGGGAATGAGCAGTTCTTC.

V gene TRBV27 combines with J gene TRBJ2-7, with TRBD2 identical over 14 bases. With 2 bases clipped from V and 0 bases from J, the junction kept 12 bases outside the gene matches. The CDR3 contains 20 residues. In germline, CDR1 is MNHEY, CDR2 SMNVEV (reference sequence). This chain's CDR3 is CASSLKSGLAGVEPSYEQYF. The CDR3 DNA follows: TGTGCCAGCAGTTTAAAATCGGGACTAGCGGGAGTTGAACCCTCCTACGAGCAGTACTTC.

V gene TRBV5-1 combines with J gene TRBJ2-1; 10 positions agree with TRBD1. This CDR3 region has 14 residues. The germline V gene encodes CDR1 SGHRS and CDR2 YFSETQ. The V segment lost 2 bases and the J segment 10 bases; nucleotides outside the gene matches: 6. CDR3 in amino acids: CASSFGTGVGEQFF. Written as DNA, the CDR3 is TGCGCCAGCAGCTTCGGGACAGGGGTGGGGGAGCAGTTCTTC.

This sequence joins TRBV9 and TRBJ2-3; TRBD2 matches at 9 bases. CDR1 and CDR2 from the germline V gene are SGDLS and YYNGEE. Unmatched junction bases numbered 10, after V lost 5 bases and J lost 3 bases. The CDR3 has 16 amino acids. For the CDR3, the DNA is TGTGCCAGCAGTGAGTTAGCGGGAGTTCAGACAGATACGCAGTATTTT. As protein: CASSELAGVQTDTQYF.

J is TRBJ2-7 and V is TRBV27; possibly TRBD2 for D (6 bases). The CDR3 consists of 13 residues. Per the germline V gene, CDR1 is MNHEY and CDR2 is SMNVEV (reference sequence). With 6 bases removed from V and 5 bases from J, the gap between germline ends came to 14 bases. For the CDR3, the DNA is TGTGCCAGCAGCCCGGCAGGGAGGCACGAGCAGTACTTC. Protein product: CASSPAGRHEQYF.

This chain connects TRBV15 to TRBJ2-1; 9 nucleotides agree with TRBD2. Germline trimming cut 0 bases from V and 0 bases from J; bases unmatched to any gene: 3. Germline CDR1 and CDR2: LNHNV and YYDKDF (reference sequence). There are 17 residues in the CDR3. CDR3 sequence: CATSRDLAGASYNEQFF. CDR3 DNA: TGTGCCACCAGCAGAGACTTAGCGGGAGCCTCCTACAATGAGCAGTTCTTC.

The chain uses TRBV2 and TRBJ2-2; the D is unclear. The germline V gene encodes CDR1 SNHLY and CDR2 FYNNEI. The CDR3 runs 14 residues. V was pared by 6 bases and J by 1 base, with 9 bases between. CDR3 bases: TGTGCCAGCAGAGGAGCATTGAACACCGGGGAGCTGTTTTTT. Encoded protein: CASRGALNTGELFF.

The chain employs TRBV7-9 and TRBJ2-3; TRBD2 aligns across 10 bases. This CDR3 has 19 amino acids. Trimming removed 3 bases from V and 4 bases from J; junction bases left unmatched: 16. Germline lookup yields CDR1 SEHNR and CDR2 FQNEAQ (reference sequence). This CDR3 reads CASSFVVWASGSSPDTQYF. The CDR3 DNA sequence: TGTGCCAGCAGCTTCGTTGTCTGGGCTAGCGGGAGTTCACCAGATACGCAGTATTTT.

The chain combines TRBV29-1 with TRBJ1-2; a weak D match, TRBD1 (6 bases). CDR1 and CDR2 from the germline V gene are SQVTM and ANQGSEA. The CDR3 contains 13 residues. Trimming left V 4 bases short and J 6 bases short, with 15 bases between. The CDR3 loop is CSVARTVDNGYTF. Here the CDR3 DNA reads TGCAGCGTTGCCCGGACAGTGGATAATGGCTACACCTTC.

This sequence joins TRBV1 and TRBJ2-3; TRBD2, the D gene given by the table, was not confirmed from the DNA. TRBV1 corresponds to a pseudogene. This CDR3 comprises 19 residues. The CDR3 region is CTSSQEFVLRREPIDTQYF. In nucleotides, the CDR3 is TGCACCAGCAGCCAAGAGTTTGTCTTGCGGCGGGAGCCGATAGATACGCAGTATTTT.

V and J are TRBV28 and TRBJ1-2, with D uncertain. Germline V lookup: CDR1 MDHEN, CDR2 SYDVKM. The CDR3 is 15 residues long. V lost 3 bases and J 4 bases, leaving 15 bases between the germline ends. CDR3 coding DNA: TGTGCCAGCAGTTTCTGGTTAGGGAGAGGCTATGGCTACACCTTC. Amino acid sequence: CASSFWLGRGYGYTF.

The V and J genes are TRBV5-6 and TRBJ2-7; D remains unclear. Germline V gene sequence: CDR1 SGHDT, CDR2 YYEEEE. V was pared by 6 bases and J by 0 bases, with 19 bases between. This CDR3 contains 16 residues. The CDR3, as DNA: TGTGCCAGCAACCAATTGGAGACGGGTACCTCCTACGAGCAGTACTTC. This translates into CASNQLETGTSYEQYF. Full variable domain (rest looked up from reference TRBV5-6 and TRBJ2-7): DAGVTQSPTHLIKTRGQQVTLRCSPKSGHDTVSWYQQALGQGPQFIFQYYEEEERQRGNFPDRFSGHQFPNYSSELNVNALLLGDSALYLCASNQLETGTSYEQYFGPGTRLTVT.